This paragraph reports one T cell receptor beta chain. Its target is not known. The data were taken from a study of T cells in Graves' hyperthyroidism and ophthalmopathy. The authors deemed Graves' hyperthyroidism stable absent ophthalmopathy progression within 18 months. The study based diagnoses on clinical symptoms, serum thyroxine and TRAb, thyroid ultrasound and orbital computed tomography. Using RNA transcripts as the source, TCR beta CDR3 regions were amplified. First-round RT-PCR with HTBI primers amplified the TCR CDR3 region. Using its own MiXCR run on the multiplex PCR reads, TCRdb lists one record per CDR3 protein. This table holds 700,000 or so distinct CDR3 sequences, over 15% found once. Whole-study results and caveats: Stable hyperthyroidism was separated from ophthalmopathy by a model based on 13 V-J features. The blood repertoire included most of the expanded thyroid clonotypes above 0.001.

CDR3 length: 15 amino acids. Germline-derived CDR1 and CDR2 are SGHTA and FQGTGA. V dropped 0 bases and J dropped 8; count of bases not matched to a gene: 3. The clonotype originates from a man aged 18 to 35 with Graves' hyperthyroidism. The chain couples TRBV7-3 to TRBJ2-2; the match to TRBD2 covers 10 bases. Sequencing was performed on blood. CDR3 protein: CASSLTGTSVGELFF. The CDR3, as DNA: TGTGCCAGCAGCTTAACGGGGACTAGCGTGGGGGAGCTGTTTTTT.